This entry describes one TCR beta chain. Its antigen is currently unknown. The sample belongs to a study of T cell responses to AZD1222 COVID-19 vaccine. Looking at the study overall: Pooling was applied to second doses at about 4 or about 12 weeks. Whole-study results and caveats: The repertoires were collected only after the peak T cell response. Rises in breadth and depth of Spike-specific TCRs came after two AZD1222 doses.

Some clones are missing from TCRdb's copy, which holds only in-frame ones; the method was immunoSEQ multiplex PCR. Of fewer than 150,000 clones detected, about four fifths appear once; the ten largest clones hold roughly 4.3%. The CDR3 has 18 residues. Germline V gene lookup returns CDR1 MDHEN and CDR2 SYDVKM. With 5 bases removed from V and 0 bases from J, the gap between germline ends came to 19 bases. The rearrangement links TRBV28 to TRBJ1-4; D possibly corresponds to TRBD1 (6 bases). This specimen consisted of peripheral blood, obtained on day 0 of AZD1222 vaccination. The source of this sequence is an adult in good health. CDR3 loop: CASSHQGFFLATNEKLFF. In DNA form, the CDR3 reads TGTGCCAGCAGTCATCAGGGGTTCTTCCTTGCAACTAATGAAAAACTGTTTTTT.